This T cell receptor (beta chain) is from a study of blood T cell repertoires in COVID-19. Study-wide context: Samples representing acute and convalescent COVID-19 were sourced from the United States, Italy and Spain.

Per the germline V gene, CDR1 is PRHDT and CDR2 is FYEKMQ (reference sequence). The CDR3 is 14 amino acids. V lost 0 bases, J lost 7 bases, and 13 bases lay in between. This clone was detected once. Symptom resolution, clearance, or two negative PCRs marked donors in Cohort 3 as recovered. Authors' methods: Estimated nucleated cell counts came from reference gene primer amplification. Clones were sequenced by immunoSEQ multiplex PCR, and TCRdb holds only the in-frame ones, with some missing. V and J calls plus clone size are reproduced from that table; the DNA served to infer D and trimming. Altogether about 350,000 clones are present, roughly 84% being singletons, with the ten largest covering more than 0.8%.

This receptor was obtained from a woman in her twenties or thirties who had recovered from COVID-19. Sequencing input: PBMCs or T cells enriched from blood (not recorded which). This chain connects TRBV13 to TRBJ2-7; possible D gene TRBD1, 5 bases. For the CDR3, the DNA is TGTGCCAGCAGCTTAGGACAGTGGGGCAAAGAGCAGTACTTC. This translates into CASSLGQWGKEQYF.